These 15 T cell receptor beta chains were all obtained from the same sample, sequenced in a study of identical twins' blood T cells. TCRdb independently ran MiXCR on the 5' RACE reads; one entry per CDR3 protein. The table records roughly 340,000 distinct CDR3 sequences, around 30% of them present only once. Sample: PBMCs. These TCRs come from a woman aged 18 to 55 in good health.

This clonotype was detected only once. A read error may be the cause here, since a much bigger clone is one base away. This sequence joins TRBV28 and TRBJ1-1; D gene uncertain. There are 13 residues in the CDR3. The germline V gene has CDR1 MDHEN and CDR2 SYDVKM. The CDR3 region is CASSLSMNTGAFF. The CDR3 DNA reads TGTGCCAGCAGTCTGAGCATGAACACTGGAGCTTTCTTT. Using reference TRBV28 and TRBJ1-1 for the parts outside the CDR3, the full variable domain is DVKVTQSSRYLVKRTGEKVFLECVQDMDHENMFWYRQDPGLGLRLIYFSYDVKMKEKGDIPEGYSVSREKKERFSLILESASTNQTSMYLCASSLSMNTGAFFGQGTRLTVV.

This clonotype was seen only a few times. The V call is TRBV27, the J call TRBJ2-7; 8 bases are a match to TRBD2. With 6 bases clipped from V and 6 bases from J, the junction kept 13 bases outside the gene matches. In germline, CDR1 is MNHEY, CDR2 SMNVEV (reference sequence). The CDR3 extends over 15 amino acids. The CDR3 coding sequence is TGTGCCAGCAGGACGAGACTGGCGGGGGGTTTCGAGCAGTACTTC. It translates to CASRTRLAGGFEQYF.

The chain recombines TRBV7-9 with TRBJ2-2; D uncertain. Germline V lookup: CDR1 SEHNR, CDR2 FQNEAQ (reference sequence). V was shortened by 5 bases and J by 1 base, with 11 bases between the two germline ends. The CDR3 contains 15 residues. CDR3 region: CASSPTAGNTGELFF. The DNA for the CDR3 is TGTGCCAGCAGCCCCACGGCAGGGAACACCGGGGAGCTGTTTTTT.

The chain joins TRBV5-4 to TRBJ1-2; perhaps TRBD1 as D (6 bases). Trimming pared 4 bases from V and 6 bases from J, leaving 13 bases between. The CDR3 has 13 residues. CDR1 is SGHNT, CDR2 YYREEE, per germline (reference sequence). Written as DNA, the CDR3 is TGTGCCAGCAGCGCACAGAGACAGGATGGCTACACCTTC. Protein sequence: CASSAQRQDGYTF.

The chain combines TRBV4-1 with TRBJ2-1; TRBD2 agrees at 9 bases. This CDR3 has 15 residues. Trimming at V came to 4 bases and at J to 8 bases, leaving 9 bases not matched to a gene. The germline CDR1 and CDR2 sequences are MGHRA and YSYEKL. CDR3 region: CASSPLTSGYYEQFF. The DNA for the CDR3 is TGCGCCAGCAGCCCGCTTACTAGCGGGTATTATGAGCAGTTCTTC.

This clonotype has only a few counts. The V call is TRBV7-8, the J call TRBJ2-1; D is uncertain. Germline V gene data show CDR1 as SGHVS and CDR2 as FQNEAQ. The length of the CDR3 is 15 residues. Between the trimmed V and J ends, which lost 1 base and 2 bases, there was a span of 9 bases. CDR3 sequence reads: CASSLVGGPYNEQFF. In DNA form, the CDR3 reads TGTGCCAGCAGCTTAGTGGGCGGACCCTACAATGAGCAGTTCTTC. Full variable domain (missing parts from reference TRBV7-8 and TRBJ2-1): GAGVSQSPRYKVAKRGQDVALRCDPISGHVSLFWYQQALGQGPEFLTYFQNEAQLDKSGLPSDRFFAERPEGSVSTLKIQRTQQEDSAVYLCASSLVGGPYNEQFFGPGTRLTVL.

As regards this clonotype: A much larger clone is a single base away; this may be a read error. The CDR3 carries no conserved terminal phenylalanine or tryptophan, so it likely arises from a read error. J is TRBJ1-1 and V is TRBV18; no reliable D call. The CDR3 covers 12 residues. Germline V gene data show CDR1 as KGHSH and CDR2 as LQKENI. V lost 5 bases to trimming and J lost 1 base, with 5 bases between them. The CDR3 loop is CASSVRNTEAFL. The CDR3 bases are TGTGCCAGCTCAGTACGGAACACTGAAGCTTTCCTT.

The chain employs TRBV6-6 and TRBJ1-1; a weak D match, TRBD1 (5 bases). Germline V CDR1 and CDR2: MNHNY, SVGAGI (reference sequence). CDR3 length: 12 residues. The V end was cut by 11 bases, the J end by 5 bases, with 15 bases between. The CDR3 DNA follows: TGTGCCTTCTTAGGGACGGGTACTGAAGCTTTCTTT. Its translation: CAFLGTGTEAFF.

For this clonotype: Germline and junction disagree at one end, which may indicate a read error. The chain links TRBV4-3 to TRBJ2-2; D unclear. Germline-derived CDR1 and CDR2 are LGHNA and YSLEER. This CDR3 spans 15 amino acids. This CDR3 is CASGQEPANTGELFF. The CDR3 DNA sequence: TGCGCCAGCGGCCAAGAGCCAGCTAACACCGGGGAGCTGTTTTTT.

The chain recombines TRBV5-4 with TRBJ2-7; 8 bases are a match to TRBD1. V shed 4 bases, J shed 3 bases, and the junction held 6 bases outside the gene matches. Germline V gene lookup returns CDR1 SGHNT and CDR2 YYREEE (reference sequence). This CDR3 spans 14 amino acids. CDR3 bases: TGTGCCAGCAGCAAGGACAGGGAGGTCTACGAGCAGTACTTC. Its translation is CASSKDREVYEQYF.

The CDR3 bases are TGTGCCAGCAGCAAACGTACAGGGACGGAGACTGAAGCTTTCTTT. Amino acid sequence: CASSKRTGTETEAFF. The chain couples TRBV11-2 to TRBJ1-1; maybe TRBD1 (6 bases). Germline CDR1 reads SGHAT; CDR2 reads FQNNGV. There are 15 residues in the CDR3. Trimming left V 5 bases short and J 5 bases short, with 18 bases between.

The chain combines TRBV7-9 with TRBJ1-5, with D unclear. Germline V gives CDR1 SEHNR, CDR2 FQNEAQ (reference sequence). Trimming shortened V by 5 bases and J by 0 bases, and 17 bases separated the two germline ends. The CDR3 runs to 17 residues. DNA for the CDR3: TGTGCCAGCAGCCTAAAAGCTCTGGAAGGTAGCAATCAGCCCCAGCATTTT. This sequence encodes CASSLKALEGSNQPQHF.

Comment on this clonotype: A much bigger clone sits one base away, suggesting this may be a read error. V is TRBV6-6 and J is TRBJ1-2; D may be TRBD1 (6 bases). The CDR3 totals 14 residues. Germline CDR1 MNHNY, CDR2 SVGAGI (reference sequence). V shed 4 bases and J shed 0 bases, with 9 bases lying between them. CDR3 DNA sequence: TGTGCCAGCAGTTCGGACAGAGCTAACTATGGCTACACCTTC. Translated: CASSSDRANYGYTF.

In DNA form, the CDR3 reads TGTGCCAGCAGCGTAGAGGCACTAGCGGGAGTCGAGCAGTTCTTC. This codes for CASSVEALAGVEQFF. The gene calls are TRBV9 and TRBJ2-1, with 11 bases fitting TRBD2. Unmatched junction bases numbered 6, after V lost 0 bases and J lost 10 bases. Germline V gene lookup returns CDR1 SGDLS and CDR2 YYNGEE. This CDR3 region has 15 residues.

The chain links TRBV7-2 to TRBJ1-4; D is undetermined. The germline V gene encodes CDR1 SGHTA and CDR2 FQGNSA. The length of the CDR3 is 15 residues. V lost 4 bases, J lost 4 bases, and 13 bases lay in between. The CDR3 nucleotides read TGTGCCAGCAGCTCGGGAGGCAGTCATAATGAAAAACTGTTTTTT. Amino acid sequence: CASSSGGSHNEKLFF.